What follows describes a single T cell receptor beta chain. Its antigen is unknown. Using viral peptide pools, the ViraFEST assay grew out antigen-specific CD4+ T cells prior to sequencing. When around 10 days of culture had elapsed, CD4+ T cells were isolated. Participants each got two BNT162b2 or mRNA-1273 vaccine doses. Both day 3 and day 7 saw half the medium replaced with IL-2 medium. The sample belongs to a study of vaccination effects on CD4 cells after COVID-19. Repertoires were generated with immunoSEQ multiplex PCR, while TCRdb's copy carries only in-frame clones and drops some. Of around 30,000 clones in the sample, 74% are singletons; the top ten hold roughly 15%. The sequences come from CD4+ T cells from PBMCs cultured with HCoV-OC43 spike peptides, collected after COVID-19 vaccination. The subset here: HCoV-OC43 spike overlapping peptide pool stimulation. The clonotype was recovered from a human donor who received a COVID-19 vaccine.

The DNA of the CDR3 is TGTGCCAGCAGCCAAGTGTGGCCTGAAGCTTTCTTT. Its translation is CASSQVWPEAFF. The chain recombines TRBV3-1 (or the pseudogene TRBV3-2) with TRBJ1-1; D is undetermined. The V and J ends lost 1 base and 6 bases respectively, with 6 bases between them. The CDR3 has 12 amino acids. Germline loops: CDR1 LGHDT, CDR2 YNNKEL (reference sequence).